Each of the 11 T cell receptor beta chains below was sequenced from the same sample in a study of cytomegalovirus exposure and HLA in healthy donors (dated by TCRdb to 2016 to 2017). Preparation of the library involved the immunoSEQ multiplex PCR assay. The multiplex PCR relied on a mix of 60 forward primers for TCR Vbeta segments and 13 reverse primers for TCR Jbeta segments. TCRdb obtained this table from immuneACCESS and retained in-frame rearrangements with V and J assigned. These tables miss some clones; where compared with another copy, unresolved V genes account for less than half of the shortfall, and the remainder is unexplained. In this sample the table shows some 200,000 clones, approximately 82% of which occur a single time. In total, the top ten clones hold around 0.57% of the sample. Sequences were obtained from PBMCs. The receptors here all came from a woman in her 40s in good health and CMV-seronegative.

The J gene is TRBJ1-6, the V gene TRBV7-9; weak D call: TRBD1 (6 bases). V lost 0 bases and J lost 10, with 16 bases in between. Per the germline V gene, CDR1 is SEHNR and CDR2 is FQNEAQ (reference sequence). This CDR3 spans 16 amino acids. CDR3 sequence (DNA): TGTGCCAGCAGCTTAGCTGGTGGGACAAGTGGGTCACCCCTCCACTTT. Translated, it gives CASSLAGGTSGSPLHF.

The chain combines TRBV7-6 with TRBJ2-7; D is undetermined. Germline V gene data show CDR1 as SGHVS and CDR2 as FNYEAQ. The CDR3 runs to 13 residues. The germline V and J ends were trimmed by 5 bases and 3 bases, with 11 bases remaining between them. This CDR3 is CASSLGSDYEQYF. In nucleotides, the CDR3 is TGTGCCAGCAGCCTCGGGTCGGACTACGAGCAGTACTTC.

The chain recombines TRBV7-9 with TRBJ1-4; 8 bases are a match to TRBD1. CDR3 length: 15 amino acids. Germline CDR1 is SEHNR and CDR2 is FQNEAQ (reference sequence). V shed 1 base, J shed 8 bases, and the junction held 6 bases outside the gene matches. The CDR3 DNA follows: TGTGCCAGCAGCTTAGGAGGGACAGGTGGAGAAAAACTGTTTTTT. The encoded protein is CASSLGGTGGEKLFF.

A note on this clone: Distinct nucleotide sequences in the sample also encode this CDR3. The V gene is TRBV5-1, the J gene TRBJ2-2; 8 bases align to TRBD2. CDR3 size: 16 residues. The germline V gene has CDR1 SGHRS and CDR2 YFSETQ. J gave up 5 bases and V 1 base, and 7 bases lay outside the gene matches. CDR3: CASSLRSAGGTGELFF. The DNA of the CDR3 is TGCGCCAGCAGCTTGAGAAGTGCGGGGGGAACCGGGGAGCTGTTTTTT.

This chain joins TRBV6-5 and TRBJ1-5, with 7 bases matching TRBD1. The V gene end was trimmed by 6 bases and the J gene end by 0 bases; junction bases not matched to a gene: 5. Germline CDR1 is MNHEY and CDR2 is SVGAGI. CDR3 length equals 15 residues. The CDR3 region has the DNA TGTGCCAGCAGGCCGGGACAGCATAGCAATCAGCCCCAGCATTTT. It specifies CASRPGQHSNQPQHF.

This clone has a handful of counts. The chain has TRBV2 and TRBJ1-6, with D possibly matching TRBD1 (5 bases). Germline lookup yields CDR1 SNHLY and CDR2 FYNNEI. The V end lost 11 bases, the J end lost 4 bases, and 18 bases lay between the germline ends. The length of the CDR3 is 15 residues. In nucleotides, the CDR3 is TGTGCCTCATTCCCAGGGAACATGTATAATTCACCCCTCCACTTT. Protein sequence: CASFPGNMYNSPLHF.

This clone has a handful of counts. The rearrangement links TRBV7-3 to TRBJ1-1; a weak D match, TRBD1 (6 bases). CDR3 length: 13 residues. Germline CDR1 and CDR2: SGHTA and FQGTGA. V lost 5 bases, J lost 4 bases, and 11 bases lay in between. CDR3 amino acids: CASSQDSFTEAFF. CDR3 nucleotide sequence: TGTGCCAGCAGCCAGGACAGTTTCACTGAAGCTTTCTTT.

The rearrangement joins TRBV9 to TRBJ1-5; D is possibly TRBD1 (5 bases). CDR3 length equals 20 residues. From germline, CDR1 is SGDLS and CDR2 YYNGEE. Between the trimmed V and J ends, which lost 0 bases and 0 bases, there was a span of 22 bases. DNA for the CDR3: TGTGCCAGCAGCGTAGGCGGGGCCCCCGGGCGCTTAGATAGCAATCAGCCCCAGCATTTT. This gives the protein CASSVGGAPGRLDSNQPQHF.

V and J are TRBV18 and TRBJ1-5; no clear D. The CDR3 contains 15 residues. The V and J ends lost 2 bases and 4 bases respectively, with 12 bases between them. Germline V gene data show CDR1 as KGHSH and CDR2 as LQKENI. The CDR3 nucleotides read TGTGCCAGCTCACCAAGGACGGGAACTAATCAGCCCCAGCATTTT. Residues: CASSPRTGTNQPQHF.

For the CDR3, the DNA is TGTGCCAGCTCACCAACGGGACCGGGGGTTGAAAAACTGTTTTTT. Its translation is CASSPTGPGVEKLFF. V and J are TRBV18 and TRBJ1-4; D is possibly TRBD1 (5 bases). Trimming cost V 2 bases and J 7 bases, with 14 bases left between them. The germline V gene encodes CDR1 KGHSH and CDR2 LQKENI. This CDR3 is 15 amino acids long.

The rearrangement uses TRBV25-1 and TRBJ1-2, with 9 bases fitting TRBD1. J was trimmed by 8 bases and V by 0 bases; bases with no gene match: 7. The germline gives CDR1 MGHDK, CDR2 SYGVNS. The CDR3 extends over 15 amino acids. The CDR3 spells CASSEYSGQGAGYTF. The CDR3, as DNA: TGTGCCAGCAGTGAATATTCGGGACAGGGCGCGGGCTACACCTTC.